The clone carrying this TCR beta chain was counted at least ten times. Researchers made TCR beta libraries by using iRepertoire HTBI primers and running Arm-PCR on CDR3 regions. MiXCR, run by TCRdb on the multiplex PCR reads, gives a single entry per CDR3 protein. The data hold some 560,000 distinct CDR3 sequences, with around 15% observed a single time. As to time point: newly diagnosed GD, antithyroid drugs for less than 3 months. RNA from PBMCs was the source of the TCR library. Peripheral blood, at 8 to 9 milliliters, went into EDTA tubes. The data are from a study of regulatory T cells in long-lasting Graves disease. V lost 0 bases and J lost 2; bases outside the gene matches: 3. The germline CDR1 and CDR2 sequences are SGHRS and YFSETQ. This CDR3 comprises 15 residues. These data also formed part of another study, on T cells in Graves' hyperthyroidism and ophthalmopathy. This second study notes: First-round RT-PCR with HTBI primers amplified the TCR CDR3 region.

The chain has TRBV5-1 and TRBJ2-3; the match to TRBD1 covers 7 bases. Sequenced material: peripheral blood mononuclear cells (PBMCs), taken at new diagnosis, from a patient treated with antithyroid drugs. The sequence derives from a woman in her forties or fifties with Graves disease. In nucleotides, the CDR3 is TGCGCCAGCAGCTTGGAAGGGGGCCCCACAGATACGCAGTATTTT. Its translation is CASSLEGGPTDTQYF.